This T cell receptor beta chain was recovered during a study of siplizumab effects on memory and regulatory T cells. General study points: Unstimulated subsets were the mapping target of only a minor fraction of alloreactive clones.

This clone occurred once. Its antigen is undetermined. The method was immunoSEQ multiplex PCR; TCRdb's version includes in-frame clones alone and lacks a portion of them. The sample shows over 80,000 clones, 90% to 95% of them seen only once. The CDR3 is made up of 11 amino acids. CDR1 and CDR2 (germline): SGHRS, YFSETQ. The V end lost 6 bases, the J end lost 5 bases, and 9 bases lay between the germline ends. The specimen was non-Treg CD4+ T cells sorted from blood. The receptor was derived from a human donor in good health. The chain links TRBV5-1 to TRBJ2-7; D is ambiguous. CDR3 coding DNA: TGCGCCAGCACCCTTGGGGACGAGCAGTACTTC. Protein: CASTLGDEQYF.